Listed below are T cell receptor beta chains from one sample, sequenced in a study of early T cells in non-severe SARS-CoV-2 infection. In TCRdb, the 5' RACE reads were re-called with MiXCR into one record per CDR3 protein. Here the sample spans about 80,000 distinct CDR3 sequences, roughly 16% being singletons. Sequenced: whole blood. The receptors were gathered from an adult who was a healthcare worker with PCR-confirmed SARS-CoV-2 infection or an uninfected control (not recorded which). Each CDR3 is given with its conserved first and last residue. A D gene is named only where the DNA matches it firmly. Expanded clones get a size class; other rows say once, few or many, or leave the size out.

clone_size d_call j_call v_call cdr3_nt cdr3_aa
many NA TRBJ2-5 TRBV2 TGTGCCAGCGTGGGCCCCACGAGACAAGAGACCCAGTACTTC CASVGPTRQETQYF
NA NA TRBJ2-5 TRBV5-5 TGTGCCAGCAGCGTCGCTTTCGGGGACCCCTGGTGGGAGACCCAGTACTTC CASSVAFGDPWWETQYF
few NA TRBJ1-1 TRBV6-6 TGTGCCAGCAGTTACTCTAGGACAGAGAGAGCTTTCTTT CASSYSRTERAFF
NA TRBD1 TRBJ1-2 TRBV6-5 TGTGCCAGCAGTCCTTGGCAGGGACAGGGGAATGGCTACACCTTC CASSPWQGQGNGYTF
once NA TRBJ2-3 TRBV29-1 TGCAGCGTTGTCCTAGCGATAGATACGCAGTATTTT CSVVLAIDTQYF
few TRBD1 TRBJ1-5 TRBV10-2 TGCGCCAGCGCCGAGACAGGGCCCGGTAGCAATCAGCCCCAGCATTTT CASAETGPGSNQPQHF
few NA TRBJ2-3 TRBV15 TGTGCCACCAGCAGAGATAGAGGGGAAGATACGCAGTATTTT CATSRDRGEDTQYF
NA NA TRBJ1-4 TRBV28 TGTGCCAGCAGTTTAGGGGGACAAAATGAAAAACTGTTTTTT CASSLGGQNEKLFF
NA NA TRBJ2-3 TRBV5-4 TGTGCCAGCAGCCTCGTCCGCGCTAGCACAGATACGCAGTATTTT CASSLVRASTDTQYF
many TRBD2 TRBJ2-7 TRBV20-1 TGCAGTGCCCCTATAGCGGGAGGGCCCTTACCCTACGAGCAGTACTTC CSAPIAGGPLPYEQYF
few NA TRBJ1-3 TRBV20-1 TGCAGTGCTAGATGGACTCAGGCTGGAAACACCATATATTTT CSARWTQAGNTIYF
few TRBD1 TRBJ2-7 TRBV18 TGTGCCAGCAGCCGGGACAGGGGCTACGAGCAGTACTTC CASSRDRGYEQYF
NA TRBD1 TRBJ1-1 TRBV5-1 TGCGCCAGCAGCTCCCCGGACAGGATGGGGAAGGCTTTCTTT CASSSPDRMGKAFF
NA NA TRBJ1-1 TRBV7-3 TGTGCCAGCAGCACCCACGGGAACACTGAAGCTTTCTTT CASSTHGNTEAFF
NA NA TRBJ2-5 TRBV6-6 TGTGCCAGCAGTTACTCGGGGGAGAGGGGAGAGACCCAGTACTTC CASSYSGERGETQYF
NA NA TRBJ1-6 TRBV11-2 TGTGCCAGCAGCTTGGGAGGCGGGAGAGGATCACCCCTCCACTTT CASSLGGGRGSPLHF
NA NA TRBJ2-1 TRBV19 TGTGCCAGTAGTATGACAGGAGTATACAATGAGCAGTTCTTC CASSMTGVYNEQFF
few NA TRBJ1-5 TRBV7-8 TGTGCCAGCAGCTTAGGGAGGCCGGGAAATCAGCCCCAGCATTTT CASSLGRPGNQPQHF
few NA TRBJ1-3 TRBV6-5 TGTGCCAGCAGTTACGAGGCCAACTCTGGAAACACCATATATTTT CASSYEANSGNTIYF
NA NA TRBJ2-1 TRBV29-1 TGCAGCGTTTCAAGGAGGGGGCATCAGCAGGAGCAGTTCTTC CSVSRRGHQQEQFF
NA NA TRBJ1-5 TRBV12-3/TRBV12-4 TGTGCCAGCACCTCAAGTCGTATTCCAAATCAGCCCCAGCATTTT CASTSSRIPNQPQHF
NA NA TRBJ2-3 TRBV7-3 TGTGCCAGCAGCTTAACCGGGGGCAGCACAGATACGCAGTATTTT CASSLTGGSTDTQYF
NA TRBD1 TRBJ2-2 TRBV29-1 TGCAGCGTGACAGGGGGATCCGGGGAGCCGTTTTTT CSVTGGSGEPFF
NA NA TRBJ1-2 TRBV19 TGTGCCAGTAGTACCCGTTGGGGGGGCAACTATGGCTACACCTTC CASSTRWGGNYGYTF
NA NA TRBJ1-6 TRBV6-5 TGTGCCAGCAGAATCGGACAGATGATTTCACCCCTCCACTTT CASRIGQMISPLHF
few NA TRBJ1-1 TRBV21-1 TGTGCCAGGGGAGGGTCCGAAGCTTTCTTT CARGGSEAFF
few NA TRBJ2-2 TRBV20-1 TGCAGTGCAAAAACTAGTGGTTCGAACACCGGGGAGCTGTTTTTT CSAKTSGSNTGELFF
many NA TRBJ2-3 TRBV19 TGTGCCAGTAGTATTGATGCCAGGTTGACAGATACGCAGTATTTT CASSIDARLTDTQYF
NA TRBD1 TRBJ1-6 TRBV19 TGTGCCAGTAGTATCTCACAGGGGAATTCACCCCTCCACTTT CASSISQGNSPLHF
NA NA TRBJ1-2 TRBV2 TGTGCCATGAAAGGTGGAGGCTATGGCTACACCTTC CAMKGGGYGYTF
many TRBD2 TRBJ2-1 TRBV7-6 TGTGCCAGCAGTCGTAGCGGGGTCCTCTACAATGAGCAGTTCTTC CASSRSGVLYNEQFF
NA NA TRBJ1-1 TRBV25-1 TGTGCCAGCGGAGGGGTCGGGACTGAAGCTTTCTTT CASGGVGTEAFF
many TRBD1 TRBJ2-3 TRBV5-1 TGCGCCAGCAGCGAACAGGGGCGCGTAGATACGCAGTATTTT CASSEQGRVDTQYF
few TRBD1 TRBJ1-1 TRBV29-1 TGCAGCGTCCACCAGGGGGGCACTGAAGCTTTCTTT CSVHQGGTEAFF
NA NA TRBJ1-1 TRBV29-1 TGCAGCGTTGAAGTACAGGGTAGCACTGAAGCTTTCTTT CSVEVQGSTEAFF